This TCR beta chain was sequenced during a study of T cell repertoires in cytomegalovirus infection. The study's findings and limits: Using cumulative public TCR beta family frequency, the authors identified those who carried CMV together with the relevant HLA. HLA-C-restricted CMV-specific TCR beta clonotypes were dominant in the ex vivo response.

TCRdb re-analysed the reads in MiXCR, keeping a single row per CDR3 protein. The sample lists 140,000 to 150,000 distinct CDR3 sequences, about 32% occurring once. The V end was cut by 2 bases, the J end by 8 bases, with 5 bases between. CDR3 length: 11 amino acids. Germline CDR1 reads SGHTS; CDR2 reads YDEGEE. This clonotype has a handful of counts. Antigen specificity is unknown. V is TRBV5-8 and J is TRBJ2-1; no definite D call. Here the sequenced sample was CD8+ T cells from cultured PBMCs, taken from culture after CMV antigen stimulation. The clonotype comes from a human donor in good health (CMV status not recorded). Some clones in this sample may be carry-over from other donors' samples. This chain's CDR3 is CASSFFDEQFF. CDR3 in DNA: TGTGCCAGCAGCTTTTTCGATGAGCAGTTCTTC.